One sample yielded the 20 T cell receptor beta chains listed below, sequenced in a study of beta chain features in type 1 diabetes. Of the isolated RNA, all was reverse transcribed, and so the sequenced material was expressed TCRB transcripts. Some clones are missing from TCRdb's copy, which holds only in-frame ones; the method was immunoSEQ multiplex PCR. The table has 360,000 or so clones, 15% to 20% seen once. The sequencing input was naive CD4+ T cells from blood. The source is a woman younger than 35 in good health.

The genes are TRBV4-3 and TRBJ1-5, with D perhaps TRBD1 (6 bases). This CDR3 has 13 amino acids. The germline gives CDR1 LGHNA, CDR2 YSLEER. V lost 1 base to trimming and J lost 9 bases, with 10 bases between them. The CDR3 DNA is TGCGCCAGCAGCCAAGCGCAGGGGCTGCCCCAGCATTTT. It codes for CASSQAQGLPQHF.

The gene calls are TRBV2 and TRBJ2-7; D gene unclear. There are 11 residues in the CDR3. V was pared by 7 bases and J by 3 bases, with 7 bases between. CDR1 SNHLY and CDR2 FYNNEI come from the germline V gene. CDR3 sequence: CASTSGYEQYF. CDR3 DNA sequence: TGTGCCAGCACCTCGGGCTACGAGCAGTACTTC.

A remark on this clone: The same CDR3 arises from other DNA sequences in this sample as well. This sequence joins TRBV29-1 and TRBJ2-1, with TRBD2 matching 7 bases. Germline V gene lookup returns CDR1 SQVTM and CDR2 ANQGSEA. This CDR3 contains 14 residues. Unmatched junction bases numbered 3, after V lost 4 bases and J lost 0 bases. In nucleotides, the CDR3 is TGCAGCGTTGGGGGCGGGAGCTCCTACAATGAGCAGTTCTTC. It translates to CSVGGGSSYNEQFF.

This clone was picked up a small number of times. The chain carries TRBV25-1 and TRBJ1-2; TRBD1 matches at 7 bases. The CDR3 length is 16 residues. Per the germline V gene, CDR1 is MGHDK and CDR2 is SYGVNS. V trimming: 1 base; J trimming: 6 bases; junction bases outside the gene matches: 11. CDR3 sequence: CASSEWEGGAQNGYTF. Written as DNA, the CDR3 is TGTGCCAGCAGTGAATGGGAAGGGGGCGCGCAGAATGGCTACACCTTC.

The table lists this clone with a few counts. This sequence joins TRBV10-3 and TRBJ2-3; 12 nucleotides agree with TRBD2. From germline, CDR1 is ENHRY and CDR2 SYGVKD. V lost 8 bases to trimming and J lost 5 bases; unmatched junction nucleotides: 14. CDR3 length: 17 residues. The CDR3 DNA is TGTGCCATCTCCGGCCGGACTAGCGGGGACAGGTTAGATACGCAGTATTTT. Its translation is CAISGRTSGDRLDTQYF.

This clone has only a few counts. CDR3 protein: CASSLWDRGTDTQYF. CDR3 sequence (DNA): TGTGCCAGCAGCCTCTGGGACAGGGGCACAGATACGCAGTATTTT. The chain links TRBV5-4 to TRBJ2-3; TRBD1 matches 9 bases. This CDR3 is 15 amino acids long. Looked up from germline, CDR1 is SGHNT and CDR2 is YYREEE (reference sequence). The V and J ends lost 4 bases and 1 base, in that order; junction bases with no gene match: 4.

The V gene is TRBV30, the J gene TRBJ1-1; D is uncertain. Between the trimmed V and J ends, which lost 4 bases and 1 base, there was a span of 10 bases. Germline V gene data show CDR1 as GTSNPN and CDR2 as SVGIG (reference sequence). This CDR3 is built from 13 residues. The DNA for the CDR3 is TGTGCCTGGACTTCCAGGCGGAACACTGAAGCTTTCTTT. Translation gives CAWTSRRNTEAFF.

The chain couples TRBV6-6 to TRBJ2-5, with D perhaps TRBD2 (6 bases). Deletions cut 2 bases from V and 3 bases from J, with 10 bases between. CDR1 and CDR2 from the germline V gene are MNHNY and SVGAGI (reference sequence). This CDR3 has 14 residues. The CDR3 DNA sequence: TGTGCCAGCAGTTACCCCGGCGGGGAAGAGACCCAGTACTTC. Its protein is CASSYPGGEETQYF.

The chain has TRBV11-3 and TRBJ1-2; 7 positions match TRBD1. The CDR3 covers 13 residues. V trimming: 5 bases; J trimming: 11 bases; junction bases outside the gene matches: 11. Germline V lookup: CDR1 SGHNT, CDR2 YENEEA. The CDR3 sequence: CASSPNRGLDYTF. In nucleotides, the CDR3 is TGTGCCAGCAGCCCCAACAGGGGACTGGATTACACCTTC. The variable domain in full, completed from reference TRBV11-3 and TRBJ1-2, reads EAGVVQSPRYKIIEKKQPVAFWCNPISGHNTLYWYLQNLGQGPELLIRYENEEAVDDSQLPKDRFSAERLKGVDSTLKIQPAELGDSAVYLCASSPNRGLDYTFGSGTRLTVV.

The CDR3: CASSPLGGSSYEQYF. The CDR3 bases are TGTGCCAGCAGCCCCTTGGGAGGGAGCTCCTACGAGCAGTACTTC. The chain uses TRBV5-4 and TRBJ2-7, with 7 bases fitting TRBD2. There are 15 residues in the CDR3. Germline CDR1 reads SGHNT; CDR2 reads YYREEE (reference sequence). The V segment lost 4 bases and the J segment 0 bases; nucleotides outside the gene matches: 7.

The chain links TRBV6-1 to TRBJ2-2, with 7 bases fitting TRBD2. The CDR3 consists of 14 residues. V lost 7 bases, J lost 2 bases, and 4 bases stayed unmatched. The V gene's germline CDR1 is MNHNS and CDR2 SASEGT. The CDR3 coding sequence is TGTGCCAGCACCGGGACTACTAACACCGGGGAGCTGTTTTTT. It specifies CASTGTTNTGELFF.

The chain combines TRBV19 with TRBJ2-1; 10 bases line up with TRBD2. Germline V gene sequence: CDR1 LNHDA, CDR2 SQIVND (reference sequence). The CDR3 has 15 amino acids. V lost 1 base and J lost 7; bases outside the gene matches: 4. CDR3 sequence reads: CASSIVTLAGNEQFF. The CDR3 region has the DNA TGTGCCAGTAGTATAGTGACACTAGCGGGGAATGAGCAGTTCTTC.

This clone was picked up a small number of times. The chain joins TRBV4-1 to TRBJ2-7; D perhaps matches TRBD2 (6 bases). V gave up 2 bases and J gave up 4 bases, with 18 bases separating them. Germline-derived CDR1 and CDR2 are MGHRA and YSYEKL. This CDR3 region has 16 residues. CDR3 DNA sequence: TGCGCCAGCAGCCAACAAATAGCGGCAGGAGCGTACGAGCAGTACTTC. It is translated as CASSQQIAAGAYEQYF.

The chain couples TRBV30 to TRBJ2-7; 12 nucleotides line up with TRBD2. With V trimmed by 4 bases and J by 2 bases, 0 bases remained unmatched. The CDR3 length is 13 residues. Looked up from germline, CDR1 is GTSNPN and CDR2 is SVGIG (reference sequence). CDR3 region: CAWTSGRAYEQYF. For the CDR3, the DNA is TGTGCCTGGACTAGCGGGAGGGCCTACGAGCAGTACTTC.

The chain's CDR3 is CASSPSRGANHEQYF. In DNA, the CDR3 is TGTGCCAGCAGTCCAAGCAGGGGCGCGAACCACGAGCAGTACTTC. The chain combines TRBV7-9 with TRBJ2-7, with D possibly TRBD1 on 6 matching bases. Germline CDR1 SEHNR, CDR2 FQNEAQ (reference sequence). The CDR3 consists of 15 residues. Trimming took 6 bases from V and 5 from J, leaving 20 bases between them.

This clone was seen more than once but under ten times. The CDR3 nucleotides read TGCAGCGTTGCCACCACAGGGTTTATACCCTCCTACGAGCAGTACTTC. Amino acids: CSVATTGFIPSYEQYF. V gene TRBV29-1 combines with J gene TRBJ2-5; D may be TRBD1 (6 bases). Near its end, the DNA agrees better with TRBJ2-7, so the J call may be wrong. CDR3 size: 16 residues. The germline V gene has CDR1 SQVTM and CDR2 ANQGSEA.

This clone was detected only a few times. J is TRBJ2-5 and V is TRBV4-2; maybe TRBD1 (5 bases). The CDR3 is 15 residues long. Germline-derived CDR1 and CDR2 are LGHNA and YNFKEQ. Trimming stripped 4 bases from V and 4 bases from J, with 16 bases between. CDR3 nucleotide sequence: TGTGCCAGCAGCCCGCAGGGAAGCAGGGTAGAGACCCAGTACTTC. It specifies CASSPQGSRVETQYF.

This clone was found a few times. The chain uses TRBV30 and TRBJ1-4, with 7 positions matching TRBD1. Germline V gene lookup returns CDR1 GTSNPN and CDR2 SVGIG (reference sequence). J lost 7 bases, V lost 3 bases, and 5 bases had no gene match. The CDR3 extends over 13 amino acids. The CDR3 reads CAWRPPGGEKLFF. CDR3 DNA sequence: TGTGCCTGGAGACCGCCAGGGGGTGAAAAACTGTTTTTT. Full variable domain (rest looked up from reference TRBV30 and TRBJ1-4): SQTIHQWPATLVQPVGSPLSLECTVEGTSNPNLYWYRQAAGRGLQLLFYSVGIGQISSEVPQNLSASRPQDRQFILSSKKLLLSDSGFYLCAWRPPGGEKLFFGSGTQLSVL.

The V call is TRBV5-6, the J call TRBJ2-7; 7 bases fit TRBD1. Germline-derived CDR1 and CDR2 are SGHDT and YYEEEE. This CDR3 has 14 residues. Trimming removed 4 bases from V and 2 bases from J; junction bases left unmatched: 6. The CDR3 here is CASSRGTVPYEQYF. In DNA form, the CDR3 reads TGTGCCAGCAGCCGAGGGACAGTTCCCTACGAGCAGTACTTC.

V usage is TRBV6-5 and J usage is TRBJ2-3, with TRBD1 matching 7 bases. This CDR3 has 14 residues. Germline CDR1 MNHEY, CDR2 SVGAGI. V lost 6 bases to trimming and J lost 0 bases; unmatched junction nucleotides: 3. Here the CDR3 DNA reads TGTGCCAGCAGCGGGACAGCTAGCACAGATACGCAGTATTTT. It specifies CASSGTASTDTQYF.